Each of the 28 T cell receptor beta chains below was sequenced from the same sample in a study of CD8 T cells in Susac syndrome. The RNA input was 0.5 to 1 ug, and it was reverse transcribed with random hexamers. TCRdb itself ran the immunoSEQ multiplex PCR reads through MiXCR, one entry per CDR3 protein. The sample contains about 150,000 distinct CDR3 sequences, about 95% of which appear only once. The sample taken for sequencing was CD8+ T cells from PBMCs. All receptors come from a human donor with multiple sclerosis.

This chain uses TRBV9 with TRBJ2-5; D unclear. V was clipped by 4 bases and J by 5 bases, with 15 bases between them. Germline V CDR1 and CDR2: SGDLS, YYNGEE. The CDR3 contains 14 residues. The CDR3 spells CASSFYDPGETQYF. In nucleotides, the CDR3 is TGTGCCAGCAGCTTCTACGACCCTGGGGAGACCCAGTACTTC.

The genes are TRBV9 and TRBJ1-2; 10 bases align to TRBD1. The J segment lost 8 bases and the V segment lost 3 bases, leaving 7 bases of the junction unmatched. The CDR3 sequence is 14 residues long. The germline V gene encodes CDR1 SGDLS and CDR2 YYNGEE. This chain's CDR3 is CASSGPTGGNGYTF. CDR3 bases: TGTGCCAGCAGCGGGCCGACAGGGGGCAACGGCTACACCTTC.

The V gene is TRBV27, the J gene TRBJ1-5; D perhaps matches TRBD1 (5 bases). This CDR3 has 15 amino acids. Per the germline V gene, CDR1 is MNHEY and CDR2 is SMNVEV (reference sequence). The V end was cut by 5 bases, the J end by 3 bases, with 14 bases between. CDR3: CASSPSPGHNQPQHF. The CDR3 DNA is TGTGCCAGCAGTCCCTCGCCAGGACACAATCAGCCCCAGCATTTT.

This chain links TRBV20-1 with TRBJ2-5; 8 bases agree with TRBD2. The germline CDR1 and CDR2 sequences are DFQATT and SNEGSKA (reference sequence). The CDR3 totals 15 residues. The V gene end was trimmed by 1 base and the J gene end by 2 bases; junction bases not matched to a gene: 6. The CDR3 sequence is CSARVTGGVQETQYF. CDR3 DNA: TGCAGTGCTAGAGTAACGGGAGGGGTACAAGAGACCCAGTACTTC.

V gene TRBV29-1 combines with J gene TRBJ2-4, with 8 bases fitting TRBD2. The germline CDR1 and CDR2 sequences are SQVTM and ANQGSEA. The trim removed 3 bases at V and 9 bases at J, leaving 13 bases unmatched. The CDR3 consists of 15 residues. CDR3 DNA sequence: TGCAGCGTTGAGGGTAGCGGGGTTGGGAGTGGCATTCAGTACTTC. Translating gives CSVEGSGVGSGIQYF.

The V and J genes are TRBV11-2 and TRBJ2-2; no firm D call. V lost 2 bases, J lost 6 bases, and 4 bases lay in between. The CDR3 loop spans 12 amino acids. The germline gives CDR1 SGHAT, CDR2 FQNNGV. The CDR3 sequence: CASSLYSGELFF. CDR3 in DNA: TGTGCCAGCAGCTTATATTCCGGGGAGCTGTTTTTT.

This chain connects TRBV20-1 to TRBJ1-5; TRBD1 matches 8 bases. J was trimmed by 3 bases and V by 0 bases; bases with no gene match: 7. CDR3 length: 16 residues. CDR1 and CDR2 (germline): DFQATT, SNEGSKA (reference sequence). CDR3 nucleotides: TGCAGTGCTAGAGATGTGGGACAGGCCCACAATCAGCCCCAGCATTTT. This codes for CSARDVGQAHNQPQHF.

This clonotype appeared once. CDR3 DNA sequence: TGTGCCAGCAGCCAAGAGGGACGGAATAACTATGGCTACACCTTC. This encodes CASSQEGRNNYGYTF. The chain carries TRBV3-1 and TRBJ1-2; a weak D match, TRBD1 (5 bases). The CDR3 extends over 15 amino acids. The germline CDR1 and CDR2 sequences are LGHDT and YNNKEL (reference sequence). Trimming left V 0 bases short and J 1 base short, with 9 bases between.

The V gene is TRBV30, the J gene TRBJ1-1; possibly TRBD1 for D (6 bases). The CDR3 totals 12 residues. CDR1 and CDR2 from the germline V gene are GTSNPN and SVGIG (reference sequence). Trimming took 3 bases from V and 8 from J, leaving 13 bases between them. The CDR3 is CAWSTGQGEAFF. As DNA, the CDR3 is TGTGCCTGGAGCACAGGGCAAGGAGAAGCTTTCTTT. Together with reference TRBV30 and TRBJ1-1, the CDR3 gives the full variable domain: SQTIHQWPATLVQPVGSPLSLECTVEGTSNPNLYWYRQAAGRGLQLLFYSVGIGQISSEVPQNLSASRPQDRQFILSSKKLLLSDSGFYLCAWSTGQGEAFFGQGTRLTVV.

The J gene is TRBJ2-3, the V gene TRBV20-1; D gene ambiguous. The CDR3 consists of 14 residues. CDR1 is DFQATT and CDR2 is SNEGSKA in the germline V gene (reference sequence). V lost 0 bases and J lost 0, with 7 bases in between. Here the CDR3 reads CSARDLGSTDTQYF. The CDR3, as DNA: TGCAGTGCTAGAGATCTAGGAAGCACAGATACGCAGTATTTT.

The chain uses TRBV14 and TRBJ2-7; the match to TRBD1 covers 11 bases. The V gene end was trimmed by 5 bases and the J gene end by 4 bases; junction bases not matched to a gene: 4. This CDR3 has 14 residues. From germline, CDR1 is SGHDN and CDR2 FVKESK. The CDR3: CASSVGTGGYEQYF. CDR3 bases: TGTGCCAGCAGCGTCGGGACAGGGGGGTACGAGCAGTACTTC.

The table lists this clonotype with a count of one. This chain connects TRBV2 to TRBJ2-1; D not resolved. The CDR3 spans 15 residues. CDR1 is SNHLY and CDR2 is FYNNEI in the germline V gene. The ends were cut back, 6 bases at V and 1 base at J, with 13 bases in the middle. The CDR3 loop is CASSAGGYSYNEQFF. CDR3 in DNA: TGTGCCAGCAGCGCCGGCGGATATTCCTACAATGAGCAGTTCTTC.

J is TRBJ2-5 and V is TRBV13, with 8 bases lining up with TRBD1. The CDR3 length is 15 residues. The junction had 9 bases not matched to a gene; V was cut back by 5 bases and J by 4 bases. The V gene's germline CDR1 is PRHDT and CDR2 FYEKMQ (reference sequence). CDR3 loop: CASSPPGQGRETQYF. CDR3 DNA: TGTGCCAGCAGCCCCCCAGGACAGGGACGAGAGACCCAGTACTTC. Based on the CDR3 plus reference TRBV13 and TRBJ2-5, the full variable domain is AAGVIQSPRHLIKEKRETATLKCYPIPRHDTVYWYQQGPGQDPQFLISFYEKMQSDKGSIPDRFSAQQFSDYHSELNMSSLELGDSALYFCASSPPGQGRETQYFGPGTRLLVL.

V is TRBV5-4 and J is TRBJ2-7; 7 nucleotides align to TRBD1. The trim removed 4 bases at V and 2 bases at J, leaving 12 bases unmatched. In germline, CDR1 is SGHNT, CDR2 YYREEE (reference sequence). The CDR3 runs 16 residues. The CDR3 nucleotides read TGTGCCAGCAGCATCTCCTACCGGGACAGAACCTACGAGCAGTACTTC. It translates to CASSISYRDRTYEQYF. Full variable domain (rest looked up from reference TRBV5-4 and TRBJ2-7): ETGVTQSPTHLIKTRGQQVTLRCSSQSGHNTVSWYQQALGQGPQFIFQYYREEENGRGNFPPRFSGLQFPNYSSELNVNALELDDSALYLCASSISYRDRTYEQYFGPGTRLTVT.

The chain carries TRBV30 and TRBJ2-1; 12 bases line up with TRBD2. The CDR3 has 12 amino acids. Trimming cost V 2 bases and J 14 bases; bases outside gene matches: 4. Germline V gene sequence: CDR1 GTSNPN, CDR2 SVGIG (reference sequence). DNA for the CDR3: TGTGCCTGGAGTCAACTAGCGGGGGGAGAGTTCTTC. Translated: CAWSQLAGGEFF.

The V gene is TRBV29-1, the J gene TRBJ1-1; D call uncertain. From germline, CDR1 is SQVTM and CDR2 ANQGSEA. This CDR3 has 15 amino acids. Trimming left V 4 bases short and J 2 bases short, with 17 bases between. CDR3 amino acids: CSVVAAEESNTEAFF. CDR3 nucleotides: TGCAGCGTTGTTGCGGCGGAGGAGTCTAACACTGAAGCTTTCTTT.

This chain links TRBV15 with TRBJ1-1; 9 nucleotides align to TRBD1. The length of the CDR3 is 14 residues. J lost 1 base, V lost 5 bases, and 2 bases had no gene match. Looked up from germline, CDR1 is LNHNV and CDR2 is YYDKDF (reference sequence). CDR3: CATSPDRGNTEAFF. Written as DNA, the CDR3 is TGTGCCACCAGCCCGGACAGGGGGAACACTGAAGCTTTCTTT.

The gene calls are TRBV3-1 and TRBJ2-1, with TRBD2 matching 16 bases. This CDR3 is 16 amino acids long. V trimming: 7 bases; J trimming: 14 bases; junction bases outside the gene matches: 14. Per germline, CDR1 LGHDT and CDR2 YNNKEL (reference sequence). Here the CDR3 DNA reads TGTGCCAGCACCGGTCCGGGACTAGCGGGGGGGCTTCCCGAGTTCTTC. Encoded protein: CASTGPGLAGGLPEFF.

V and J are TRBV14 and TRBJ2-7; D gene uncertain. Trimming left V 4 bases short and J 3 bases short, with 7 bases between. CDR1 and CDR2 from the germline V gene are SGHDN and FVKESK. The CDR3 sequence is 12 residues long. Here the CDR3 reads CASSLTLYEQYF. The DNA of the CDR3 is TGTGCCAGCAGCCTGACACTCTACGAGCAGTACTTC.

The V call is TRBV10-3, the J call TRBJ2-7, with a weak D call TRBD2 (6 bases). Germline V gene sequence: CDR1 ENHRY, CDR2 SYGVKD. The V gene lost 1 base and the J gene lost 4 bases, with 14 bases spanning the gap. The CDR3 spans 15 residues. The CDR3 DNA is TGTGCCATCAGTGAGTATGGGGGAGGACCATACGAGCAGTACGTC. Its translation is CAISEYGGGPYEQYV.

The J gene is TRBJ1-2, the V gene TRBV12-3 or TRBV12-4; no clear D gene. V was clipped by 1 base and J by 0 bases, with 6 bases between them. The CDR3 contains 14 residues. The CDR3 is CASSLVGSNYGYTF. The CDR3 DNA reads as TGTGCCAGCAGTTTAGTAGGCTCTAACTATGGCTACACCTTC.

For the CDR3, the DNA is TGTGCCAGCAACCGGGAGAGCACAGATACGCAGTATTTT. It translates to CASNRESTDTQYF. The chain combines TRBV2 with TRBJ2-3, with D maybe TRBD2 (6 bases). Germline V gene data show CDR1 as SNHLY and CDR2 as FYNNEI. This CDR3 is 13 amino acids long. The V gene lost 7 bases and the J gene lost 0 bases, with 8 bases spanning the gap.

The chain has TRBV20-1 and TRBJ2-7; 8 bases map to TRBD2. V dropped 3 bases and J dropped 3; count of bases not matched to a gene: 10. CDR3 length: 15 residues. Per germline, CDR1 DFQATT and CDR2 SNEGSKA (reference sequence). CDR3 nucleotide sequence: TGCAGTGCTAGGCCTCCAACTAGCGGCTTCTACGAGCAGTACTTC. Residues: CSARPPTSGFYEQYF.

The V and J genes are TRBV5-1 and TRBJ2-7; D is ambiguous. V was pared by 4 bases and J by 4 bases, with 12 bases between. Germline loops: CDR1 SGHRS, CDR2 YFSETQ. The CDR3 covers 13 residues. The CDR3 bases are TGCGCCAGCAGCCATGAGGACGTTTACGAGCAGTACTTC. Translating it yields CASSHEDVYEQYF.

The gene calls are TRBV15 and TRBJ2-1; D perhaps matches TRBD1 (5 bases). V was trimmed by 5 bases and J by 5 bases, leaving 13 bases between them. Germline-derived CDR1 and CDR2 are LNHNV and YYDKDF (reference sequence). This CDR3 region has 14 residues. CDR3 residues: CATSSGFDNNEQFF. The CDR3 DNA follows: TGTGCCACCAGCTCAGGGTTCGACAACAATGAGCAGTTCTTC.

The chain combines TRBV25-1 with TRBJ2-7; D is undetermined. Germline V CDR1 and CDR2: MGHDK, SYGVNS. V was clipped by 3 bases and J by 2 bases, with 5 bases between them. This CDR3 is 12 amino acids long. DNA for the CDR3: TGTGCCAGCAGTGATACCGCCTACGAGCAGTACTTC. Its translation: CASSDTAYEQYF.

The CDR3 bases are TGTGCCAGCAGCTTACGGACAGCGACGAACACTGAAGCTTTCTTT. The encoded protein is CASSLRTATNTEAFF. This chain connects TRBV14 to TRBJ1-1; tentatively, D is TRBD1 (6 bases). Germline V gene data show CDR1 as SGHDN and CDR2 as FVKESK. CDR3 length equals 15 residues. Trimming pared 5 bases from V and 1 base from J, leaving 14 bases between.

The chain uses TRBV3-1 and TRBJ2-1; tentative D call: TRBD2 (6 bases). Between the trimmed V and J ends, which lost 0 bases and 5 bases, there was a span of 11 bases. This CDR3 is built from 15 residues. Germline values: CDR1 LGHDT, CDR2 YNNKEL (reference sequence). In nucleotides, the CDR3 is TGTGCCAGCAGCCAAGAAGAGGACTATGACAATGAGCAGTTCTTC. Translated, it gives CASSQEEDYDNEQFF.